One sample yielded the 31 T cell receptor beta chains listed below, sequenced in a study of blood T cell repertoires in COVID-19 (TCRdb year 2020). The protocol used for the library was the immunoSEQ multiplex PCR assay. This is the immuneACCESS table as TCRdb keeps it, with only in-frame sequences that have V and J called. A part of the clones is gone; compared with another copy, unresolved V genes explain less than half, and the rest is unexplained. For this sample the table gives over 150,000 clones, of which over 75% were detected only once. The leading ten clones occupy about 0.63% of the sample. Sequencing was done on a sample of peripheral blood. The origin of the receptors is a man in his sixties with COVID-19, enrolled during active disease.

The chain joins TRBV14 to TRBJ2-2, with unresolved D. This CDR3 has 14 amino acids. V lost 2 bases and J lost 5, with 9 bases in between. The germline CDR1 and CDR2 sequences are SGHDN and FVKESK. This chain's CDR3 is CASSQWSQTGELFF. The CDR3, as DNA: TGTGCCAGCAGCCAATGGTCGCAGACCGGGGAGCTGTTTTTT.

This clone was detected a few times. This chain connects TRBV6-5 to TRBJ1-2; TRBD1 agrees at 9 bases. V was pared by 6 bases and J by 7 bases, with 12 bases of the junction left unmatched. Germline V CDR1 and CDR2: MNHEY, SVGAGI. The CDR3 sequence is 15 residues long. CDR3 in DNA: TGTGCCAGCAGCCCCACAGGGGGCGGCCTTGGTGGCTACACCTTC. Its protein product is CASSPTGGGLGGYTF.

The chain recombines TRBV6-5 with TRBJ1-1; tentatively, D is TRBD1 (5 bases). Trimming shortened V by 4 bases and J by 6 bases, and 9 bases separated the two germline ends. Germline assignment: CDR1 MNHEY and CDR2 SVGAGI. CDR3 size: 12 residues. CDR3 region: CASSLGGSEAFF. The DNA for the CDR3 is TGTGCCAGCAGTTTGGGGGGGTCTGAAGCTTTCTTT.

This clone has a handful of counts. The chain recombines TRBV18 with TRBJ2-1; 9 nucleotides align to TRBD1. Germline V gives CDR1 KGHSH, CDR2 LQKENI. The trim removed 5 bases at V and 0 bases at J, leaving 5 bases unmatched. The CDR3 covers 16 residues. The CDR3 sequence is CASSSKGQGSYNEQFF. The CDR3 DNA follows: TGTGCCAGCTCATCAAAGGGACAGGGCTCCTACAATGAGCAGTTCTTC.

The CDR3 sequence: CATSEGRYTEAFF. The CDR3, as DNA: TGTGCCACCAGTGAGGGGAGGTACACTGAAGCTTTCTTT. The chain is built from TRBV24-1 and TRBJ1-1; no reliable D call. From germline, CDR1 is KGHDR and CDR2 SFDVKD. The CDR3 runs 13 residues. V was cut by 4 bases and J by 3 bases, with 8 bases left in between.

This chain joins TRBV24-1 and TRBJ2-3, with a tentative D call TRBD1 (6 bases). Germline loops: CDR1 KGHDR, CDR2 SFDVKD. The ends were cut back, 7 bases at V and 2 bases at J, with 15 bases in the middle. This CDR3 region has 15 residues. The CDR3 here is CATRPGRGHTDTQYF. The CDR3 nucleotides are TGTGCCACCAGGCCGGGCAGGGGCCACACAGATACGCAGTATTTT.

J is TRBJ1-4 and V is TRBV12-3 or TRBV12-4; 9 bases map to TRBD1. The V and J ends lost 6 bases and 8 bases, in that order; junction bases with no gene match: 4. The CDR3 loop spans 13 amino acids. CDR3 protein: CASRLGQGEKLFF. CDR3 bases: TGTGCCAGCAGGCTCGGACAGGGGGAAAAACTGTTTTTT.

This clone is a singleton in its sample. The V and J genes are TRBV7-9 and TRBJ2-2; maybe TRBD2 (6 bases). This CDR3 is built from 16 residues. CDR1 SEHNR and CDR2 FQNEAQ come from the germline V gene (reference sequence). V lost 1 base and J 2 bases, leaving 11 bases between the germline ends. The CDR3 is CASSLGLAPNTGELFF. CDR3 DNA sequence: TGTGCCAGCAGCTTAGGGCTAGCGCCTAACACCGGGGAGCTGTTTTTT. Looking up the rest from reference TRBV7-9 and TRBJ2-2 gives the full variable domain: DTGVSQNPRHKITKRGQNVTFRCDPISEHNRLYWYRQTLGQGPEFLTYFQNEAQLEKSRLLSDRFSAERPKGSFSTLEIQRTEQGDSAMYLCASSLGLAPNTGELFFGEGSRLTVL.

The V call is TRBV12-3 or TRBV12-4, the J call TRBJ1-4; 7 bases line up with TRBD1. The CDR3 spans 12 residues. V shed 11 bases and J 3 bases; nucleotides not matched to a gene: 3. CDR3 sequence (DNA): TGTGCCTCGGGACAGCCTAATGAAAAACTGTTTTTT. Its translation: CASGQPNEKLFF.

The chain uses TRBV19 and TRBJ2-7; perhaps TRBD2 as D (6 bases). This CDR3 has 14 amino acids. In germline, CDR1 is LNHDA, CDR2 SQIVND (reference sequence). Between the trimmed V and J ends, which lost 5 bases and 1 base, there was a span of 12 bases. CDR3 in amino acids: CASSELLASYEQYF. The CDR3, as DNA: TGTGCCAGTAGTGAGTTGCTAGCGTCCTACGAGCAGTACTTC.

V is TRBV19 and J is TRBJ1-5; no definite D call. Per the germline V gene, CDR1 is LNHDA and CDR2 is SQIVND (reference sequence). V lost 5 bases to trimming and J lost 4 bases, with 12 bases between them. CDR3 length: 14 amino acids. This chain's CDR3 is CASSPPEWNQPQHF. In nucleotides, the CDR3 is TGTGCCAGTAGTCCTCCCGAGTGGAATCAGCCCCAGCATTTT.

CDR3 protein: CASSTPRSPLHF. The CDR3, as DNA: TGTGCCAGCAGCACCCCGCGTTCACCCCTCCACTTT. V is TRBV6-2 or TRBV6-3 and J is TRBJ1-6; no definite D call. Germline values: CDR1 MNHEY, CDR2 SVGEGT. V was trimmed by 6 bases and J by 9 bases, leaving 9 bases between them. This CDR3 has 12 amino acids.

This CDR3 is CAISESGGGKTQYF. CDR3 nucleotides: TGTGCCATCAGTGAGTCAGGGGGTGGAAAGACCCAGTACTTC. The rearrangement uses TRBV10-3 and TRBJ2-5; D is perhaps TRBD1 (6 bases). V lost 0 bases and J 6 bases, leaving 11 bases between the germline ends. Germline CDR1 is ENHRY and CDR2 is SYGVKD. The CDR3 totals 14 residues.

The chain recombines TRBV18 with TRBJ1-2, with 11 nucleotides matching TRBD1. Trimming removed 4 bases from V and 6 bases from J; junction bases left unmatched: 10. The length of the CDR3 is 16 residues. The germline V gene encodes CDR1 KGHSH and CDR2 LQKENI. The CDR3 sequence is CASSRDRGGSDDGYTF. The CDR3 DNA reads TGTGCCAGCTCACGGGACAGGGGGGGCTCGGACGATGGCTACACCTTC. Full variable domain (rest looked up from reference TRBV18 and TRBJ1-2): NAGVMQNPRHLVRRRGQEARLRCSPMKGHSHVYWYRQLPEEGLKFMVYLQKENIIDESGMPKERFSAEFPKEGPSILRIQQVVRGDSAAYFCASSRDRGGSDDGYTFGSGTRLTVV.

The chain is built from TRBV19 and TRBJ2-3; D call uncertain. The V end was cut by 5 bases, the J end by 6 bases, with 21 bases between. The CDR3 length is 16 residues. From germline, CDR1 is LNHDA and CDR2 SQIVND (reference sequence). The CDR3 reads CASSVPGARRSDTQYF. CDR3 sequence (DNA): TGTGCCAGTAGTGTACCGGGTGCCAGAAGATCGGATACGCAGTATTTT.

CDR3 protein: CASSVREYYEQYF. CDR3 sequence (DNA): TGTGCCAGCAGCGTCCGGGAGTACTACGAGCAGTACTTC. The genes are TRBV7-2 and TRBJ2-7, with D maybe TRBD2 (6 bases). Germline loops: CDR1 SGHTA, CDR2 FQGNSA. The V gene lost 5 bases and the J gene lost 3 bases, with 11 bases spanning the gap. The CDR3 runs 13 residues. The whole variable domain, filled in from reference TRBV7-2 and TRBJ2-7, reads GAGVSQSPSNKVTEKGKDVELRCDPISGHTALYWYRQSLGQGLEFLIYFQGNSAPDKSGLPSDRFSAERTGGSVSTLTIQRTQQEDSAVYLCASSVREYYEQYFGPGTRLTVT.

A single count supports this clone. This chain joins TRBV4-1 and TRBJ2-1; TRBD2 matches at 10 bases. The germline gives CDR1 MGHRA, CDR2 YSYEKL. This CDR3 contains 17 residues. V shed 0 bases, J shed 2 bases, and the junction held 4 bases outside the gene matches. The DNA for the CDR3 is TGCGCCAGCAGCCAAGAGCGAGCGGGGGGGACCTACAATGAGCAGTTCTTC. It specifies CASSQERAGGTYNEQFF.

This chain links TRBV9 with TRBJ1-1; D not resolved. Between the trimmed V and J ends, which lost 3 bases and 0 bases, there was a span of 15 bases. There are 16 residues in the CDR3. CDR1 and CDR2 (germline): SGDLS, YYNGEE. Here the CDR3 DNA reads TGTGCCAGCAGCGGGATCACACAGAAGATGAACACTGAAGCTTTCTTT. Amino acids: CASSGITQKMNTEAFF.

This chain uses TRBV19 with TRBJ2-2, with a weak D call TRBD1 (6 bases). This CDR3 is built from 15 residues. Germline V gene data show CDR1 as LNHDA and CDR2 as SQIVND (reference sequence). Trimming took 2 bases from V and 4 from J, leaving 11 bases between them. CDR3: CASSIQGRFTGELFF. CDR3 nucleotide sequence: TGTGCCAGTAGTATACAGGGGCGATTCACCGGGGAGCTGTTTTTT.

This chain connects TRBV7-2 to TRBJ2-3, with D hard to call. CDR1 and CDR2 from the germline V gene are SGHTA and FQGNSA. V shed 5 bases and J shed 2 bases, with 14 bases lying between them. The CDR3 length is 15 residues. The CDR3 spells CASSAAPHLTDTQYF. For the CDR3, the DNA is TGTGCCAGCAGCGCGGCTCCGCACCTCACAGATACGCAGTATTTT.

The genes are TRBV11-3 and TRBJ2-3; D call uncertain. CDR1 is SGHNT, CDR2 YENEEA, per germline. This CDR3 has 14 residues. Between the trimmed V and J ends, which lost 5 bases and 0 bases, there was a span of 9 bases. This chain's CDR3 is CASSIGPSTDTQYF. DNA of the CDR3: TGTGCCAGCAGCATAGGGCCGAGCACAGATACGCAGTATTTT.

This rearrangement joins TRBV6-5 to TRBJ1-5; 9 nucleotides agree with TRBD1. With 4 bases clipped from V and 4 bases from J, the junction kept 8 bases outside the gene matches. The germline gives CDR1 MNHEY, CDR2 SVGAGI. CDR3 length: 16 amino acids. CDR3 sequence: CASSSGGTGRNQPQHF. In nucleotides, the CDR3 is TGTGCCAGCAGTTCCGGCGGGACAGGGAGGAATCAGCCCCAGCATTTT.

CDR3 residues: CAIRDSPGNTIYF. The CDR3 DNA reads TGTGCCATTCGAGACAGCCCTGGAAACACCATATATTTT. The V call is TRBV10-3, the J call TRBJ1-3; a weak D match, TRBD1 (5 bases). The V end lost 9 bases, the J end lost 2 bases, and 11 bases lay between the germline ends. The length of the CDR3 is 13 residues. CDR1 is ENHRY and CDR2 is SYGVKD in the germline V gene.

The CDR3 reads CASSYSTGANRYTF. Here the CDR3 DNA reads TGTGCCAGCAGTTACTCGACAGGGGCCAATCGCTACACCTTC. The rearrangement joins TRBV6-5 to TRBJ1-2, with 8 bases identical to TRBD1. CDR1 and CDR2 (germline): MNHEY, SVGAGI. The ends lost 0 bases at V and 9 bases at J; junction bases unmatched: 6. The CDR3 is made up of 14 amino acids.

This rearrangement joins TRBV7-2 to TRBJ2-1; D is perhaps TRBD1 (5 bases). CDR1 is SGHTA and CDR2 is FQGNSA in the germline V gene. V shed 3 bases and J shed 2 bases, with 11 bases lying between them. The CDR3 consists of 15 residues. CDR3 residues: CASSFDYRPYNEQFF. CDR3 in DNA: TGTGCCAGCAGCTTCGATTACAGGCCCTACAATGAGCAGTTCTTC.

This chain joins TRBV7-9 and TRBJ2-1; D might be TRBD1 (5 bases). The CDR3 spans 14 residues. V lost 2 bases to trimming and J lost 1 base, with 6 bases between them. CDR1 and CDR2 (germline): SEHNR, FQNEAQ (reference sequence). DNA for the CDR3: TGTGCCAGCAGCTTACAGGGATCCTACAATGAGCAGTTCTTC. Encoded protein: CASSLQGSYNEQFF.

The chain uses TRBV11-3 and TRBJ2-5; D remains ambiguous. The CDR3 has 13 amino acids. V shed 2 bases and J shed 2 bases, with 6 bases lying between them. Germline assignment: CDR1 SGHNT and CDR2 YENEEA. The CDR3 region has the DNA TGTGCCAGCAGCTTACATGTTCAAGAGACCCAGTACTTC. Protein: CASSLHVQETQYF. The entire variable domain, with the rest obtained from reference TRBV11-3 and TRBJ2-5, is as follows: EAGVVQSPRYKIIEKKQPVAFWCNPISGHNTLYWYLQNLGQGPELLIRYENEEAVDDSQLPKDRFSAERLKGVDSTLKIQPAELGDSAVYLCASSLHVQETQYFGPGTRLLVL.

The chain links TRBV7-2 to TRBJ2-3; 11 bases fit TRBD2. The CDR3 is made up of 15 amino acids. Germline V gives CDR1 SGHTA, CDR2 FQGNSA. Trimming took 4 bases from V and 2 from J; bases not matched to a gene: 2. The CDR3 DNA sequence: TGTGCCAGCAGCTCTAGCGGGGGGCCCACAGATACGCAGTATTTT. It specifies CASSSSGGPTDTQYF. Drawing the rest from reference TRBV7-2 and TRBJ2-3, the complete variable domain is GAGVSQSPSNKVTEKGKDVELRCDPISGHTALYWYRQSLGQGLEFLIYFQGNSAPDKSGLPSDRFSAERTGGSVSTLTIQRTQQEDSAVYLCASSSSGGPTDTQYFGPGTRLTVL.

This clone showed up just a few times. The chain has TRBV20-1 and TRBJ1-2; D perhaps matches TRBD1 (5 bases). Trimming stripped 8 bases from V and 8 bases from J, with 12 bases between. The CDR3 totals 10 residues. Germline lookup yields CDR1 DFQATT and CDR2 SNEGSKA (reference sequence). The CDR3 sequence: CSFIRVGYTF. The CDR3 bases are TGCAGTTTTATCAGGGTCGGCTACACCTTC.

The chain uses TRBV5-6 and TRBJ1-4, with no clear D. V lost 0 bases and J lost 8, with 8 bases in between. CDR1 is SGHDT, CDR2 YYEEEE, per germline. The CDR3 contains 13 residues. In DNA form, the CDR3 reads TGTGCCAGCAGCTTGGCGAACATAGAAAAACTGTTTTTT. It codes for CASSLANIEKLFF.

The chain combines TRBV5-6 with TRBJ2-7; tentatively, D is TRBD1 (6 bases). The CDR3 consists of 11 residues. Trimming took off 9 bases at V and 5 bases at J, with 12 bases between the two ends. CDR1 SGHDT and CDR2 YYEEEE come from the germline V gene. In DNA form, the CDR3 reads TGTGCCACCAACAGGGACCACGAGCAGTACTTC. Residues: CATNRDHEQYF.